This T cell receptor (beta chain) originates from a study of T cell responses to AZD1222 COVID-19 vaccine. TCRdb keeps only in-frame clones here, not all; method: immunoSEQ multiplex PCR. The data contain 95,000 to 150,000 clones, over 80% of them singletons. This CDR3 is 14 amino acids long. CDR1 is SEHNR, CDR2 FQNEAQ, per germline (reference sequence). V lost 5 bases to trimming and J lost 7 bases; unmatched junction nucleotides: 7. The J gene is TRBJ1-5, the V gene TRBV7-9, with 8 bases lining up with TRBD1. This clonotype was obtained from an adult in good health. The specimen comprised peripheral blood, sampled on day 0 of AZD1222 vaccination. CDR3 DNA sequence: TGTGCCAGCAGCCCGACAGGGGACCACCAGCCCCAGCATTTT. The encoded protein is CASSPTGDHQPQHF.